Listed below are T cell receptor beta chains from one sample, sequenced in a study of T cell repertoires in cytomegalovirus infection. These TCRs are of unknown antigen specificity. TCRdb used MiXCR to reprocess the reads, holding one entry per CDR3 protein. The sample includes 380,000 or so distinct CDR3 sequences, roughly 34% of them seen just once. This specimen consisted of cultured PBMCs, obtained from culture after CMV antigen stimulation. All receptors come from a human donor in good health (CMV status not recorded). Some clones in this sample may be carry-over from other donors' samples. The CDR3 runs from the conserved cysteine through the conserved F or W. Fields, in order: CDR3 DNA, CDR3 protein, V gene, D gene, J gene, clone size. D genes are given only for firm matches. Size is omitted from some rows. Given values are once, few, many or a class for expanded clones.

TGTGCCAGCAGTTCGCCCCTAAGAGCGGGAGGACAAGATACGCAGTATTTT,CASSSPLRAGGQDTQYF,TRBV7-2,TRBD2,TRBJ2-3,many
TGTGCCAGCAGCCCCGGGACTAGCGGGCTCTCAGATACGCAGTATTTT,CASSPGTSGLSDTQYF,TRBV7-2,TRBD2,TRBJ2-3,few
TGTGCCAGCAGCCCAGCTCGGGGGGACACTGAAGCTTTCTTT,CASSPARGDTEAFF,TRBV6-6,NA,TRBJ1-1,NA
TGTGCCAGCAGCCACGGGACGATGAACACCGGGGAGCTGTTTTTT,CASSHGTMNTGELFF,TRBV7-8,NA,TRBJ2-2,NA
TGTGCCAGCAGTTTGGGGAGCGGGCGCTCTGAAGCTTTCTTT,CASSLGSGRSEAFF,TRBV12-3/TRBV12-4,NA,TRBJ1-1,few
TGTGCCTCAAACTCACAGCCAAATCAGCCCCAGCATTTT,CASNSQPNQPQHF,TRBV19,NA,TRBJ1-5,few
TGTGCCTGGAGACGGAGCGAGTTGGAGACCCAGTACTTC,CAWRRSELETQYF,TRBV30,NA,TRBJ2-5,NA
TGTGCCAGCAGCTTAGGGGACAGGGGGCTCTTGACCGGGGAGCTGTTTTTT,CASSLGDRGLLTGELFF,TRBV7-8,TRBD1,TRBJ2-2,many
TGCGCCAGCAGCCAAGATCGACTAGCTAACGAGCAGTACTTC,CASSQDRLANEQYF,TRBV4-1,TRBD2,TRBJ2-7,NA
TGCAGTGCTACCCCTCCCGGACGGACTAATGAAAAACTGTTTTTT,CSATPPGRTNEKLFF,TRBV20-1,NA,TRBJ1-4,few
TGTGCCAGCAGCCCAGGACTACTCTTCACAGATACGCAGTATTTT,CASSPGLLFTDTQYF,TRBV7-8,NA,TRBJ2-3,many
TGTGCCACGACTGCAGGGGGGGAGCTGTTTTTT,CATTAGGELFF,TRBV19,NA,TRBJ2-2,many
TGTGCCAGCAGTCCAACAGGGGGCCGCACAGATACGCAGTATTTT,CASSPTGGRTDTQYF,TRBV6-5,TRBD1,TRBJ2-3,NA
TGTGCCAGCAGACCCCATACAGGGAAGAAAAATGGCTACACCTTC,CASRPHTGKKNGYTF,TRBV12-3/TRBV12-4,NA,TRBJ1-2,NA
TGTGCCACCAGTGGTACTCCAGGGCAAGAGACCCAGTACTTC,CATSGTPGQETQYF,TRBV24-1,NA,TRBJ2-5,once
TGCAGTGCTCTCCTAGGGGACTACAATGAGCAGTTCTTC,CSALLGDYNEQFF,TRBV20-1,NA,TRBJ2-1,NA
TGTGCCAGCAGCTCCCGGTCTAGCGGGAGGACCCCAGATACGCAGTATTTT,CASSSRSSGRTPDTQYF,TRBV7-8,TRBD2,TRBJ2-3,few
TGTGCCAGCAGCCCGGATAGGGAGACCCAGTACTTC,CASSPDRETQYF,TRBV12-3/TRBV12-4,NA,TRBJ2-5,NA